The clone carrying this T cell receptor beta chain has a count of ten or more. The CDR3 extends over 15 amino acids. V lost 2 bases, J lost 4 bases, and 1 base stayed unmatched. The data belong to a study of T-cell reconstitution after alpha-beta-depleted transplantation in children. Preparing the TCRbeta library involved the use of unique molecular identifiers. TCRdb passed the PCR reads through MiXCR, listing each CDR3 protein once. Counted here are some 490,000 distinct CDR3 sequences, around 13% occurring once; the ten biggest clones make up around 6%. Sequenced material: PBMCs from the stem cell graft donor, taken from the stem cell graft. The chain has TRBV12-3 or TRBV12-4 and TRBJ2-1; 11 bases fit TRBD1. This receptor was taken from a human donor who donated a stem cell graft to a child with combined immunodeficiency. The CDR3 here is CASSLRDRGYNEQFF. The DNA of the CDR3 is TGTGCCAGCAGTTTAAGGGACAGGGGGTACAATGAGCAGTTCTTC.